This entry lists 3 T cell receptor beta chains sequenced from one sample in a study of response to subunit inactivated influenza vaccine. A single record per CDR3 protein comes from TCRdb applying MiXCR to the RT-PCR reads. The sample holds about 780,000 distinct CDR3 sequences; approximately 17% are singletons and the top ten take roughly a tenth. The sequences come from PBMCs from blood, collected more than 4 days after vaccination. The receptors shown here come from a man in his fifties or sixties who received an inactivated influenza vaccine.

In this sample, this clonotype turned up many times. The chain links TRBV10-2 to TRBJ2-7, with TRBD1 matching 8 bases. CDR3 length equals 15 residues. With V trimmed by 6 bases and J by 0 bases, 7 bases remained unmatched. CDR1 is WSHSY and CDR2 is SAAADI in the germline V gene. The CDR3 sequence: CASSVDRDSSYEQYF. The CDR3 DNA sequence: TGCGCCAGCAGCGTGGACAGGGACAGCTCCTACGAGCAGTACTTC.

This clonotype appeared a few times. The chain is built from TRBV20-1 and TRBJ2-3, with 8 nucleotides matching TRBD2. The CDR3 contains 16 residues. Germline CDR1 is DFQATT and CDR2 is SNEGSKA (reference sequence). The V and J ends lost 4 bases and 3 bases, in that order; junction bases with no gene match: 12. CDR3 in amino acids: CSAITRPLAETDTQYF. The CDR3 coding sequence is TGCAGTGCTATAACCCGACCACTAGCGGAGACAGATACGCAGTATTTT.

This clonotype was counted between two and nine times. The V gene is TRBV11-2, the J gene TRBJ2-1; TRBD2 is a possible D gene (5 bases). The germline CDR1 and CDR2 sequences are SGHAT and FQNNGV. This CDR3 has 14 residues. Trimming pared 7 bases from V and 0 bases from J, leaving 10 bases between. CDR3 region: CASKSGDSYNEQFF. CDR3 nucleotides: TGTGCCAGCAAAAGCGGAGACTCCTACAATGAGCAGTTCTTC.